A single sample gave rise to the 7 T cell receptor beta chains below, sequenced in a study of response to subunit inactivated influenza vaccine. A single record per CDR3 protein comes from TCRdb applying MiXCR to the RT-PCR reads. This sample has about 830,000 distinct CDR3 sequences; approximately 17% occur once, and the top ten carry approximately 11%. The material was PBMCs from blood, obtained roughly 5 days after vaccination. These receptors were collected from a man between 45 and 60 years old who received an inactivated influenza vaccine.

This clonotype was recorded a few times. V and J are TRBV6-1 and TRBJ2-1; D may match TRBD1 or TRBD2 (6 bases each). This CDR3 comprises 15 residues. Per the germline V gene, CDR1 is MNHNS and CDR2 is SASEGT. The V end lost 1 base, the J end lost 8 bases, and 15 bases lay between the germline ends. Written as DNA, the CDR3 is TGTGCCAGCAGTGAAGTCGGCGGGACACAACATGAGCAGTTCTTC. This codes for CASSEVGGTQHEQFF.

The J gene is TRBJ1-2, the V gene TRBV3-1, with D maybe TRBD1 (6 bases). The CDR3 is made up of 13 amino acids. From germline, CDR1 is LGHDT and CDR2 YNNKEL (reference sequence). Trimming pared 4 bases from V and 3 bases from J, leaving 9 bases between. CDR3 sequence (DNA): TGTGCCAGCAGCCCGGACAGCTACTATGGCTACACCTTC. Encoded protein: CASSPDSYYGYTF.

This clonotype was counted a few times. The J gene is TRBJ2-5, the V gene TRBV7-2, with D possibly matching TRBD1 (7 bases). This CDR3 has 16 amino acids. Trimming took 4 bases from V and 2 from J, leaving 17 bases between them. Germline CDR1 SGHTA, CDR2 FQGNSA. CDR3 sequence reads: CASSSPGGTPQETQYF. CDR3 bases: TGTGCCAGCAGCTCCCCAGGGGGGACACCGCAAGAGACCCAGTACTTC.

This clonotype was detected a few times. The chain employs TRBV12-3 or TRBV12-4 and TRBJ1-1, with D unclear. The CDR3 runs 11 residues. Trimming stripped 8 bases from V and 7 bases from J, with 11 bases between. The CDR3 bases are TGTGCCAGCTCAAGTTTAGTTGAAGCTTTCTTT. Translation: CASSSLVEAFF.

The chain uses TRBV7-8 and TRBJ2-2; 9 bases are shared with TRBD1. The CDR3 extends over 14 amino acids. Germline V gives CDR1 SGHVS, CDR2 FQNEAQ. J gave up 8 bases and V 1 base, and 2 bases lay outside the gene matches. The CDR3, as DNA: TGTGCCAGCAGCTTAGGGGACAGGGCTGGGGAGCTGTTTTTT. This codes for CASSLGDRAGELFF. Full variable domain (rest looked up from reference TRBV7-8 and TRBJ2-2): GAGVSQSPRYKVAKRGQDVALRCDPISGHVSLFWYQQALGQGPEFLTYFQNEAQLDKSGLPSDRFFAERPEGSVSTLKIQRTQQEDSAVYLCASSLGDRAGELFFGEGSRLTVL.

The chain recombines TRBV4-1 with TRBJ1-4, with 9 bases aligning to TRBD1. V lost 5 bases to trimming and J lost 3 bases; unmatched junction nucleotides: 4. The CDR3 contains 15 residues. The germline V gene encodes CDR1 MGHRA and CDR2 YSYEKL. CDR3 sequence (DNA): TGCGCCAGCAGCACAGGGGGCATGGCTAATGAAAAACTGTTTTTT. It specifies CASSTGGMANEKLFF.

The chain combines TRBV20-1 with TRBJ1-4, with TRBD1 identical over 10 bases. Germline-derived CDR1 and CDR2 are DFQATT and SNEGSKA (reference sequence). The CDR3 is 13 amino acids. With V trimmed by 3 bases and J by 7 bases, 2 bases remained unmatched. CDR3 in DNA: TGCAGTGCTAGGGGGACAGGGGCTGAAAAACTGTTTTTT. Amino acids: CSARGTGAEKLFF.